This entry is about one TCR beta chain. Its antigen is not known. The data were obtained in a study of beta chain features in type 1 diabetes. On the study more broadly: Sorted cells examined across all samples numbered 95 million to 120 million.

Study-level results: Insertions were fewer and deletions more numerous at VDJ junctions in type 1 diabetes patients. Shorter templates might be favored by PCR, and equally so in patients and in controls. Naive, central memory and regulatory TCRB repertoires appeared more similar among patients than healthy donors. Moderately but significantly shorter TCRB CDR3s were found in Type 1 diabetes patients in all four CD4+ subsets.

Expressed TCRB transcripts were sequenced, since all the RNA that had been isolated was reverse transcribed. Sequencing was performed with immunoSEQ multiplex PCR; in TCRdb, only in-frame clones are kept and a portion is missing. The sample lists roughly 250,000 clones, over 20% occurring once. The CDR3 spans 16 residues. Germline V lookup: CDR1 SGHDT, CDR2 YYEEEE. V dropped 2 bases and J dropped 0 bases, with 12 bases sitting between them. This chain uses TRBV5-6 with TRBJ1-5, with D possibly TRBD1 on 5 matching bases. This TCR came from a woman aged 40 to 50 with type 1 diabetes. Sequenced input: naive CD4+ T cells from blood. The CDR3 loop is CASSFWGLDSNQPQHF. For the CDR3, the DNA is TGTGCCAGCAGCTTCTGGGGACTGGATAGCAATCAGCCCCAGCATTTT.